Presented here are 14 T cell receptor beta chains from one specimen sequenced in a study of shared clonotypes between healthy human individuals. TCRdb's copy holds only in-frame clones and misses some; the assay was immunoSEQ multiplex PCR. The sample comprises about 2.4 million clones, more than 85% of which are singletons, and 0.36% rests with the top ten. Sequencing used naive CD4+ T cells from PBMCs. Regarding subset: CD45RA+ positively selected. The source of these receptors is a man between 18 and 35 years old in good health. Some clones in this sample may be carry-over from other donors' samples.

Worth noting for this clone: This specimen includes other DNA sequences encoding the same CDR3. J is TRBJ2-5 and V is TRBV14, with no clear D. CDR3 size: 14 residues. Germline CDR1 SGHDN, CDR2 FVKESK. V dropped 1 base and J dropped 5 bases, with 11 bases sitting between them. Here the CDR3 DNA reads TGTGCCAGCAGCCAAGTGGGCAGCTGGGAGACCCAGTACTTC. Protein product: CASSQVGSWETQYF.

The rearrangement joins TRBV28 to TRBJ2-4, with D perhaps being TRBD1 or TRBD2 (5 bases each). The CDR3 loop spans 13 amino acids. Germline CDR1 reads MDHEN; CDR2 reads SYDVKM. V dropped 3 bases and J dropped 9 bases, with 12 bases sitting between them. CDR3 bases: TGTGCCAGCAGTTTGGGCAGGGAGACCATTCAGTACTTC. It codes for CASSLGRETIQYF.

The chain couples TRBV7-8 to TRBJ2-1; the match to TRBD2 covers 9 bases. Germline V CDR1 and CDR2: SGHVS, FQNEAQ. The CDR3 loop spans 19 amino acids. The V segment lost 4 bases and the J segment 2 bases; nucleotides outside the gene matches: 15. CDR3: CASSSPEGGRASTYNEQFF. In nucleotides, the CDR3 is TGTGCCAGCAGCTCCCCTGAGGGCGGGAGGGCCTCCACCTACAATGAGCAGTTCTTC.

CDR3 sequence reads: CASSLRQGASSPLHF. CDR3 sequence (DNA): TGTGCCAGCAGTCTCAGACAGGGGGCGAGTTCACCCCTCCACTTT. V and J are TRBV28 and TRBJ1-6, with 10 bases fitting TRBD1. The CDR3 length is 15 residues. Germline V gene data show CDR1 as MDHEN and CDR2 as SYDVKM. The V segment lost 5 bases and the J segment 9 bases; nucleotides outside the gene matches: 7. Combining the CDR3 with reference TRBV28 and TRBJ1-6 gives the whole variable domain DVKVTQSSRYLVKRTGEKVFLECVQDMDHENMFWYRQDPGLGLRLIYFSYDVKMKEKGDIPEGYSVSREKKERFSLILESASTNQTSMYLCASSLRQGASSPLHFGNGTRLTVT.

This clone was recorded once. The chain has TRBV6-6 and TRBJ1-1; possibly TRBD1 for D (5 bases). CDR1 MNHNY and CDR2 SVGAGI come from the germline V gene (reference sequence). V dropped 7 bases and J dropped 4 bases, with 13 bases sitting between them. This CDR3 comprises 13 residues. The CDR3, as DNA: TGTGCCAGCACCCCGGGGCCACCCACTGAAGCTTTCTTT. Amino acid sequence: CASTPGPPTEAFF.

The genes are TRBV28 and TRBJ2-6; 7 bases match TRBD1. V lost 5 bases, J lost 0 bases, and 10 bases stayed unmatched. Per the germline V gene, CDR1 is MDHEN and CDR2 is SYDVKM. The length of the CDR3 is 18 residues. The CDR3 region has the DNA TGTGCCAGCAGTCAGCTCCGGACAGGATTCTCTGGGGCCAACGTCCTGACTTTC. Protein product: CASSQLRTGFSGANVLTF.

This clone appeared once. The V gene is TRBV27, the J gene TRBJ1-1; no reliable D call. The CDR3 extends over 14 amino acids. Germline loops: CDR1 MNHEY, CDR2 SMNVEV (reference sequence). Between the trimmed V and J ends, which lost 3 bases and 4 bases, there was a span of 12 bases. The CDR3 nucleotides read TGTGCCAGCAGTTTTGGGCTTCAGACCACTGAAGCTTTCTTT. This encodes CASSFGLQTTEAFF.

This clone came up once. This chain links TRBV14 with TRBJ1-5; D perhaps matches TRBD1 (5 bases). V was clipped by 5 bases and J by 4 bases, with 9 bases between them. There are 13 residues in the CDR3. Germline assignment: CDR1 SGHDN and CDR2 FVKESK. CDR3 loop: CASSYRFNQPQHF. The CDR3 DNA sequence: TGTGCCAGCAGCTACAGGTTTAATCAGCCCCAGCATTTT. Full variable domain (remainder filled in from reference TRBV14 and TRBJ1-5): EAGVTQFPSHSVIEKGQTVTLRCDPISGHDNLYWYRRVMGKEIKFLLHFVKESKQDESGMPNNRFLAERTGGTYSTLKVQPAELEDSGVYFCASSYRFNQPQHFGDGTRLSIL.

V is TRBV7-2 and J is TRBJ2-7; 8 positions match TRBD1. V was clipped by 1 base and J by 4 bases; unmatched bases: 6. The V gene's germline CDR1 is SGHTA and CDR2 FQGNSA. The CDR3 has 15 amino acids. This CDR3 is CASSLVQGALYEQYF. The CDR3 nucleotides read TGTGCCAGCAGCTTAGTGCAGGGGGCCCTATACGAGCAGTACTTC.

In the case of this clone: The sample contains more than one DNA sequence encoding this CDR3. The genes are TRBV19 and TRBJ1-5; 8 bases line up with TRBD1. Germline values: CDR1 LNHDA, CDR2 SQIVND (reference sequence). The CDR3 is made up of 14 amino acids. The V segment lost 2 bases and the J segment 4 bases; nucleotides outside the gene matches: 1. The CDR3 protein is CASSIRTGNQPQHF. CDR3 nucleotide sequence: TGTGCCAGTAGTATACGGACAGGGAATCAGCCCCAGCATTTT.

The chain couples TRBV30 to TRBJ1-5; 9 nucleotides align to TRBD1. The germline CDR1 and CDR2 sequences are GTSNPN and SVGIG (reference sequence). The V gene end was trimmed by 2 bases and the J gene end by 9 bases; junction bases not matched to a gene: 8. There are 14 residues in the CDR3. Here the CDR3 DNA reads TGTGCCTGGAGTCTCGGGACAGGGCATCGGCCCCAGCATTTT. Translating gives CAWSLGTGHRPQHF.

This clone appeared a few times. V is TRBV6-6 and J is TRBJ1-1; D not certain. The V end lost 7 bases, the J end lost 2 bases, and 5 bases lay between the germline ends. The CDR3 length is 11 residues. Germline assignment: CDR1 MNHNY and CDR2 SVGAGI (reference sequence). The CDR3: CASTLNTEAFF. CDR3 DNA sequence: TGTGCCAGCACTCTAAACACTGAAGCTTTCTTT.

V is TRBV7-7 and J is TRBJ2-3, with D hard to call. From germline, CDR1 is SSHAT and CDR2 FNYEAQ (reference sequence). Trimming stripped 1 base from V and 5 bases from J, with 13 bases between. This CDR3 is built from 15 residues. CDR3 DNA sequence: TGTGCCAGCAGCTTAGGGATCGGCGGTTTAGATACGCAGTATTTT. Encoded protein: CASSLGIGGLDTQYF.

This sequence joins TRBV5-1 and TRBJ2-7, with D hard to call. Germline V gene sequence: CDR1 SGHRS, CDR2 YFSETQ. The CDR3 has 15 amino acids. V was clipped by 4 bases and J by 0 bases, with 14 bases between them. The CDR3 nucleotides read TGCGCCAGCAGCAAGATGGACGGAAGCTCCTACGAGCAGTACTTC. Translation: CASSKMDGSSYEQYF.